This passage covers 9 T cell receptor beta chains from one sample sequenced in a study of cytomegalovirus exposure and HLA in healthy donors. It was with 60 Vbeta and 13 Jbeta primers that the PCR ran. Profiled with immunoSEQ multiplex PCR; TCRdb holds only in-frame clones, not every one. The data hold about 170,000 clones, with 70% to 90% observed a single time. The sequenced sample consisted of PBMCs. These receptor sequences come from a man aged 25 to 40 in good health and CMV-seropositive.

The J gene is TRBJ2-7, the V gene TRBV2, with D maybe TRBD1 (6 bases). V gave up 4 bases and J gave up 6 bases, with 16 bases separating them. Germline CDR1 is SNHLY and CDR2 is FYNNEI. There are 14 residues in the CDR3. Written as DNA, the CDR3 is TGTGCCAGCAGTGGCCTGGGGGCTAGGGGCGAGCAGTACTTC. This encodes CASSGLGARGEQYF.

This chain links TRBV6-1 with TRBJ2-5; D perhaps matches TRBD2 (5 bases). Germline V gives CDR1 MNHNS, CDR2 SASEGT. The length of the CDR3 is 13 residues. Trimming stripped 8 bases from V and 1 base from J, with 11 bases between. DNA for the CDR3: TGTGCCAGCGTCTTCAGCGGCCAAGAGACCCAGTACTTC. This sequence encodes CASVFSGQETQYF.

The chain recombines TRBV11-3 with TRBJ2-7, with 9 nucleotides matching TRBD2. Unmatched junction bases numbered 6, after V lost 7 bases and J lost 2 bases. Looked up from germline, CDR1 is SGHNT and CDR2 is YENEEA. The CDR3 extends over 14 amino acids. The DNA for the CDR3 is TGTGCCAGCACCCCTAGCGGGGCCACCTACGAGCAGTACTTC. Translation: CASTPSGATYEQYF.

The sample holds one count of this clone. CDR3 DNA sequence: TGTGCCAGCAGCAAAAACCTCCCGGGACAGGGGGCAGTTGCGCAGTTCTTC. Protein sequence: CASSKNLPGQGAVAQFF. The rearrangement uses TRBV21-1 and TRBJ2-1; the table's D call, TRBD1, has no DNA check behind it. TRBV21-1 is shown as a pseudogene. CDR3 length: 17 amino acids.

The J gene is TRBJ1-5, the V gene TRBV6-4; no firm D call. V lost 4 bases and J 1 base, leaving 8 bases between the germline ends. This CDR3 comprises 14 residues. Germline V gives CDR1 MRHNA, CDR2 SNTAGT. The chain's CDR3 is CASSAEGSNQPQHF. For the CDR3, the DNA is TGTGCCAGCAGTGCTGAGGGAAGCAATCAGCCCCAGCATTTT.

The chain has TRBV11-3 and TRBJ2-1, with 9 nucleotides matching TRBD1. This CDR3 is built from 15 residues. The V and J ends lost 6 bases and 1 base, in that order; junction bases with no gene match: 4. Germline assignment: CDR1 SGHNT and CDR2 YENEEA. The CDR3 region has the DNA TGTGCCAGCAGTTTTGGACAGGGGTCCTACAATGAGCAGTTCTTC. Translation: CASSFGQGSYNEQFF.

This chain uses TRBV7-9 with TRBJ2-2, with 13 bases that match TRBD2. The V gene end was trimmed by 3 bases and the J gene end by 1 base; junction bases not matched to a gene: 2. There are 17 residues in the CDR3. The germline CDR1 and CDR2 sequences are SEHNR and FQNEAQ (reference sequence). The CDR3 bases are TGTGCCAGCAGCTTTGGACTAGCGGGAGAGAACACCGGGGAGCTGTTTTTT. It is translated as CASSFGLAGENTGELFF.

V usage is TRBV7-3 and J usage is TRBJ2-1, with 7 positions matching TRBD1. With V trimmed by 2 bases and J by 0 bases, 7 bases remained unmatched. This CDR3 spans 17 amino acids. The germline V gene has CDR1 SGHTA and CDR2 FQGTGA. The CDR3 DNA reads TGTGCCAGCAGCTTAGAAGGGCAGGGGGACTCCTACAATGAGCAGTTCTTC. Its protein product is CASSLEGQGDSYNEQFF.

J is TRBJ2-7 and V is TRBV6-5; possibly TRBD2 for D (6 bases). The germline V and J ends were trimmed by 5 bases and 3 bases, with 14 bases remaining between them. The CDR3 is 14 amino acids. Germline CDR1 reads MNHEY; CDR2 reads SVGAGI. The DNA of the CDR3 is TGTGCCAGCAGTCGGGACTTCATGAACTACGAGCAGTACGTC. Protein: CASSRDFMNYEQYV.